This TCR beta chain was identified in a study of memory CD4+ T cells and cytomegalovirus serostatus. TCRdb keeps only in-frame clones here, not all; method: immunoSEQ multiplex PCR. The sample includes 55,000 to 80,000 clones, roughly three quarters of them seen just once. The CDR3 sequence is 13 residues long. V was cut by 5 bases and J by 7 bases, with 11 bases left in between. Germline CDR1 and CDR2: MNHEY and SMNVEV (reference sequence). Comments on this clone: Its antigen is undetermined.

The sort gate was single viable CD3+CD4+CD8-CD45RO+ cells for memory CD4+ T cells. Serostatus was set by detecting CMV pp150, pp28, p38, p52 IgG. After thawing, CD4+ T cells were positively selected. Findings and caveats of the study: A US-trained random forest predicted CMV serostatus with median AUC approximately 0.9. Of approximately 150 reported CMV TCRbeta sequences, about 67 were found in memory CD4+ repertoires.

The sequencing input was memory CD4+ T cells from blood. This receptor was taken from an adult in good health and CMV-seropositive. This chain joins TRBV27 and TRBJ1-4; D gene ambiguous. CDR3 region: CASSNGFGEKLFF. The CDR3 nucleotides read TGTGCCAGCAGTAACGGTTTCGGTGAAAAACTGTTTTTT. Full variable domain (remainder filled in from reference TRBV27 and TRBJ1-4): EAQVTQNPRYLITVTGKKLTVTCSQNMNHEYMSWYRQDPGLGLRQIYYSMNVEVTDKGDVPEGYKVSRKEKRNFPLILESPSPNQTSLYFCASSNGFGEKLFFGSGTQLSVL.